A single sample is the source of the 30 T cell receptor beta chains below, sequenced in a study of cytomegalovirus exposure and HLA in healthy donors. Both 60 Vbeta primers and 13 Jbeta primers went into the PCR. Sequencing was performed with immunoSEQ multiplex PCR; in TCRdb, only in-frame clones are kept and a portion is missing. The data hold roughly 79,000 clones, with around 70% observed a single time. Sequencing was done on a sample of PBMCs. These receptors came from a woman aged 45-60 years in good health and CMV-seropositive.

This clone was found once. The chain carries TRBV5-4 and TRBJ2-2; 8 bases map to TRBD1. This CDR3 is built from 16 residues. The germline V gene has CDR1 SGHNT and CDR2 YYREEE (reference sequence). V was clipped by 5 bases and J by 5 bases; unmatched bases: 11. The CDR3: CASSSAGTGGTGELFF. The CDR3 nucleotides are TGTGCCAGCAGTTCCGCCGGGACAGGAGGAACCGGGGAGCTGTTTTTT.

This clone was seen a few times. The chain is built from TRBV7-9 and TRBJ2-3, with a tentative D call TRBD2 (6 bases). The CDR3 is 16 amino acids. Germline V CDR1 and CDR2: SEHNR, FQNEAQ (reference sequence). Trimming pared 0 bases from V and 3 bases from J, leaving 13 bases between. The CDR3 region is CASSLAPFGSTDTQYF. The CDR3 DNA sequence: TGTGCCAGCAGCTTAGCCCCTTTCGGGAGTACAGATACGCAGTATTTT.

J is TRBJ2-1 and V is TRBV6-6, with 9 bases identical to TRBD1. Germline CDR1 is MNHNY and CDR2 is SVGAGI (reference sequence). CDR3 length: 16 amino acids. The ends lost 5 bases at V and 5 bases at J; junction bases unmatched: 10. CDR3 sequence reads: CASSHTNRGLDNEQFF. The CDR3 DNA follows: TGTGCCAGCAGTCACACCAACAGGGGGCTGGACAATGAGCAGTTCTTC.

This sequence joins TRBV19 and TRBJ1-5; possible D gene TRBD1, 5 bases. CDR3 size: 15 residues. V lost 3 bases, J lost 5 bases, and 14 bases lay in between. Germline V lookup: CDR1 LNHDA, CDR2 SQIVND (reference sequence). The CDR3 DNA reads TGTGCCAGTAGTATTGGGGGGGGTGGAGATCAGCCCCAGCATTTT. Translation: CASSIGGGGDQPQHF.

This chain links TRBV5-1 with TRBJ1-2; 7 bases agree with TRBD1. CDR3 length: 15 amino acids. V lost 8 bases and J lost 4; bases outside the gene matches: 14. Looked up from germline, CDR1 is SGHRS and CDR2 is YFSETQ. The DNA for the CDR3 is TGCGCCAGTGGTGAACCGACAGGGAAGGGCTATGGCTACACCTTC. This translates into CASGEPTGKGYGYTF.

The J gene is TRBJ2-3, the V gene TRBV5-1; the match to TRBD1 covers 9 bases. The CDR3 has 17 residues. J gave up 3 bases and V 3 bases, and 11 bases lay outside the gene matches. Germline CDR1 SGHRS, CDR2 YFSETQ. CDR3 loop: CASSSRPLGQGTDTQYF. The DNA for the CDR3 is TGCGCCAGCAGCTCCCGCCCGTTGGGACAGGGAACAGATACGCAGTATTTT. The entire variable domain, with the rest obtained from reference TRBV5-1 and TRBJ2-3, is as follows: KAGVTQTPRYLIKTRGQQVTLSCSPISGHRSVSWYQQTPGQGLQFLFEYFSETQRNKGNFPGRFSGRQFSNSRSEMNVSTLELGDSALYLCASSSRPLGQGTDTQYFGPGTRLTVL.

J is TRBJ2-7 and V is TRBV5-1; 12 nucleotides align to TRBD1. This CDR3 is 14 amino acids long. With 4 bases clipped from V and 5 bases from J, the junction kept 4 bases outside the gene matches. The germline V gene encodes CDR1 SGHRS and CDR2 YFSETQ. The CDR3 spells CASSSGTGGHEQYF. CDR3 sequence (DNA): TGCGCCAGCAGCAGCGGGACAGGGGGCCACGAGCAGTACTTC.

The chain uses TRBV7-8 and TRBJ1-1, with no clear D. The germline V and J ends were trimmed by 5 bases and 0 bases, with 13 bases remaining between them. Germline V gives CDR1 SGHVS, CDR2 FQNEAQ. CDR3 length equals 15 residues. CDR3 nucleotides: TGTGCCAGCAGCCCCCTGGTAGCGGTGAACACTGAAGCTTTCTTT. This encodes CASSPLVAVNTEAFF.

This chain links TRBV2 with TRBJ1-3; perhaps TRBD1 as D (6 bases). CDR3 size: 17 residues. Germline V lookup: CDR1 SNHLY, CDR2 FYNNEI. Trimming pared 6 bases from V and 0 bases from J, leaving 18 bases between. CDR3 protein: CASREQGPLSSGNTIYF. The CDR3, as DNA: TGTGCCAGCAGGGAACAGGGCCCGCTGAGCTCTGGAAACACCATATATTTT.

The rearrangement links TRBV30 to TRBJ2-1; 15 positions match TRBD2. Germline V CDR1 and CDR2: GTSNPN, SVGIG (reference sequence). CDR3 length: 14 amino acids. The ends lost 2 bases at V and 9 bases at J; junction bases unmatched: 2. The CDR3: CAWSWGLAGGEQFF. The DNA of the CDR3 is TGTGCCTGGAGTTGGGGACTAGCGGGAGGTGAGCAGTTCTTC.

In this sample, this clone turned up once. The chain is built from TRBV30 and TRBJ2-7; unclear D gene. The germline gives CDR1 GTSNPN, CDR2 SVGIG (reference sequence). The CDR3 runs to 15 residues. Trimming shortened V by 0 bases and J by 3 bases, and 15 bases separated the two germline ends. The CDR3 is CAWSVRRLLHYEQYF. CDR3 sequence (DNA): TGTGCCTGGAGTGTACGGCGGCTCTTGCACTACGAGCAGTACTTC.

This rearrangement joins TRBV28 to TRBJ1-2, with D maybe TRBD1 (6 bases). Germline V gene data show CDR1 as MDHEN and CDR2 as SYDVKM. V lost 10 bases, J lost 0 bases, and 12 bases lay in between. This CDR3 region has 13 residues. The CDR3 reads CATRDNSNYGYTF. DNA for the CDR3: TGTGCCACCCGGGACAATTCTAACTATGGCTACACCTTC.

This clone was observed a few times. The rearrangement joins TRBV9 to TRBJ2-1; D is ambiguous. In germline, CDR1 is SGDLS, CDR2 YYNGEE. V lost 5 bases to trimming and J lost 2 bases, with 8 bases between them. The CDR3 is 13 residues long. CDR3 amino acids: CASSLSAYNEQFF. The CDR3 DNA is TGTGCCAGCAGTCTTTCCGCCTACAATGAGCAGTTCTTC.

This rearrangement joins TRBV11-2 to TRBJ2-7, with D unclear. Per the germline V gene, CDR1 is SGHAT and CDR2 is FQNNGV. This CDR3 is 11 amino acids long. V was trimmed by 2 bases and J by 3 bases, leaving 2 bases between them. The CDR3 spells CASSLHYEQYF. In DNA, the CDR3 is TGTGCCAGCAGCTTACACTACGAGCAGTACTTC.

This clone was observed a few times. The V call is TRBV6-5, the J call TRBJ2-7; possible D gene TRBD2, 5 bases. CDR1 is MNHEY, CDR2 SVGAGI, per germline. This CDR3 is built from 13 residues. V gave up 4 bases and J gave up 7 bases, with 14 bases separating them. The CDR3 DNA is TGTGCCAGCAGTTGGTCAGCGGCTGTGGAGCAGTACTTC. It encodes CASSWSAAVEQYF.

There are a few counts of this clone. The J gene is TRBJ2-1, the V gene TRBV15; 11 bases line up with TRBD2. V shed 1 base and J 7 bases; nucleotides not matched to a gene: 6. The CDR3 loop spans 16 amino acids. The germline gives CDR1 LNHNV, CDR2 YYDKDF (reference sequence). The CDR3 sequence is CATSRGTSGWENEQFF. CDR3 DNA sequence: TGTGCCACCAGCAGAGGGACTAGCGGGTGGGAAAATGAGCAGTTCTTC.

The CDR3 here is CAISESREKLFF. The CDR3 DNA follows: TGTGCCATCAGTGAGTCTCGTGAAAAACTGTTTTTT. This chain uses TRBV10-3 with TRBJ1-4; D not resolved. Germline-derived CDR1 and CDR2 are ENHRY and SYGVKD. This CDR3 spans 12 amino acids. Trimming took 0 bases from V and 7 from J, leaving 3 bases between them.

The chain combines TRBV30 with TRBJ1-4, with D hard to call. Germline lookup yields CDR1 GTSNPN and CDR2 SVGIG (reference sequence). CDR3 size: 13 residues. Trimming pared 8 bases from V and 7 bases from J, leaving 17 bases between. The CDR3 spells CASQVVPGEKLFF. The CDR3 DNA reads TGTGCCAGTCAGGTGGTCCCTGGTGAAAAACTGTTTTTT.

The J gene is TRBJ1-2, the V gene TRBV5-1, with TRBD1 as a possible D gene (5 bases). V was shortened by 4 bases and J by 5 bases, with 15 bases between the two germline ends. This CDR3 has 14 residues. Germline loops: CDR1 SGHRS, CDR2 YFSETQ. The CDR3 DNA reads TGCGCCAGCAGCACCCAGGGTTTCGGGTATGGCTACACCTTC. Encoded protein: CASSTQGFGYGYTF.

The CDR3 DNA reads TGTGCCAGCAGCCAAGCGGGATGGGGGGTGACCCAGTACTTC. The encoded protein is CASSQAGWGVTQYF. The chain couples TRBV28 to TRBJ2-5, with 7 bases identical to TRBD2. Germline lookup yields CDR1 MDHEN and CDR2 SYDVKM. This CDR3 is built from 14 residues. V lost 6 bases to trimming and J lost 7 bases; unmatched junction nucleotides: 11.

The V call is TRBV5-6, the J call TRBJ1-5; unclear D gene. The length of the CDR3 is 12 residues. Germline V lookup: CDR1 SGHDT, CDR2 YYEEEE. The germline V and J ends were trimmed by 2 bases and 6 bases, with 6 bases remaining between them. The CDR3 DNA reads TGTGCCAGCAGCTTTGAGGGTCAGCCCCAGCATTTT. This encodes CASSFEGQPQHF.

The rearrangement uses TRBV9 and TRBJ1-3; 9 bases line up with TRBD1. Germline lookup yields CDR1 SGDLS and CDR2 YYNGEE. CDR3 length: 14 amino acids. V lost 4 bases and J lost 7; bases outside the gene matches: 6. CDR3 in amino acids: CASSTRDRENTIYF. The CDR3 DNA reads as TGTGCCAGCAGCACCCGGGACAGGGAGAACACCATATATTTT.

The chain uses TRBV9 and TRBJ2-7, with 7 positions matching TRBD2. The germline gives CDR1 SGDLS, CDR2 YYNGEE. This CDR3 has 14 residues. V lost 3 bases to trimming and J lost 4 bases; unmatched junction nucleotides: 7. The CDR3 nucleotides read TGTGCCAGCAGCGCCAGCGGGATGGCGTACGAGCAGTACTTC. It specifies CASSASGMAYEQYF.

V gene TRBV6-6 combines with J gene TRBJ2-3; no reliable D call. The germline V gene encodes CDR1 MNHNY and CDR2 SVGAGI (reference sequence). This CDR3 region has 11 residues. V lost 5 bases to trimming and J lost 5 bases, with 5 bases between them. CDR3 amino acids: CASSTLDTQYF. As DNA, the CDR3 is TGTGCCAGCAGTACTTTAGATACGCAGTATTTT.

The chain joins TRBV15 to TRBJ1-5; TRBD1 aligns across 9 bases. This CDR3 has 13 residues. With 8 bases clipped from V and 9 bases from J, the junction kept 8 bases outside the gene matches. The germline V gene encodes CDR1 LNHNV and CDR2 YYDKDF (reference sequence). The CDR3 region is CATRDRGTRPQHF. CDR3 in DNA: TGTGCCACCCGCGACAGGGGGACGCGGCCCCAGCATTTT. The entire variable domain, with the rest obtained from reference TRBV15 and TRBJ1-5, is as follows: DAMVIQNPRYQVTQFGKPVTLSCSQTLNHNVMYWYQQKSSQAPKLLFHYYDKDFNNEADTPDNFQSRRPNTSFCFLDIRSPGLGDTAMYLCATRDRGTRPQHFGDGTRLSIL.

CDR3 sequence reads: CASSIEATGTGYTF. CDR3 nucleotides: TGTGCCAGTAGTATAGAAGCCACAGGGACCGGCTACACCTTC. V is TRBV19 and J is TRBJ1-2, with D possibly being TRBD1 (6 bases). There are 14 residues in the CDR3. Germline V lookup: CDR1 LNHDA, CDR2 SQIVND (reference sequence). Trimming removed 0 bases from V and 8 bases from J, with 13 bases in between.

The chain employs TRBV4-1 and TRBJ2-3; TRBD2 aligns across 7 bases. The CDR3 consists of 15 residues. The J segment lost 0 bases and the V segment lost 4 bases, leaving 4 bases of the junction unmatched. Germline CDR1 reads MGHRA; CDR2 reads YSYEKL. DNA for the CDR3: TGCGCCAGCAGCCCAATTAGCGGGAGCACAGATACGCAGTATTTT. It yields the protein CASSPISGSTDTQYF.

The V gene is TRBV7-8, the J gene TRBJ2-5; TRBD2 matches 10 bases. The germline V gene has CDR1 SGHVS and CDR2 FQNEAQ. J was trimmed by 5 bases and V by 3 bases; bases with no gene match: 6. The CDR3 has 15 residues. The CDR3 nucleotides read TGTGCCAGCAGCTTTAGACTAGCGGGCGAGGAGACCCAGTACTTC. This translates into CASSFRLAGEETQYF. The full variable domain, in which reference TRBV7-8 and TRBJ2-5 provide the parts outside the CDR3, is GAGVSQSPRYKVAKRGQDVALRCDPISGHVSLFWYQQALGQGPEFLTYFQNEAQLDKSGLPSDRFFAERPEGSVSTLKIQRTQQEDSAVYLCASSFRLAGEETQYFGPGTRLLVL.

This clone has just a few counts. V is TRBV19 and J is TRBJ2-7; TRBD2 agrees at 7 bases. CDR3 length: 13 amino acids. Germline-derived CDR1 and CDR2 are LNHDA and SQIVND (reference sequence). The trim removed 8 bases at V and 1 base at J, leaving 5 bases unmatched. The CDR3 sequence: CASSAGRSYEQYF. The CDR3 DNA follows: TGTGCCAGTTCAGCGGGAAGGTCCTACGAGCAGTACTTC.

A note on this clone: An end of the junction does not agree with germline; a read error may underlie this. The chain has TRBV7-9 and TRBJ1-2; D may be TRBD1 (6 bases). CDR3 length equals 15 residues. Germline CDR1 and CDR2: SEHNR and FQNEAQ (reference sequence). In DNA form, the CDR3 reads TGTTCCAGCAGCTTCATCCGGGGACATGACTATGGCTACACCTTC. Residues: CSSSFIRGHDYGYTF. The full variable domain, with the rest looked up from reference TRBV7-9 and TRBJ1-2, is DTGVSQNPRHKITKRGQNVTFRCDPISEHNRLYWYRQTLGQGPEFLTYFQNEAQLEKSRLLSDRFSAERPKGSFSTLEIQRTEQGDSAMYLCSSSFIRGHDYGYTFGSGTRLTVV.